This T cell receptor beta chain was recorded in a study of OX40 agonist ivuxolimab in advanced cancers. The table came from immunoSEQ multiplex PCR; TCRdb's copy has only in-frame clones and leaves some out. The table records 70,000 or so clones, roughly 86% of them present only once. Germline CDR1 and CDR2: SEHNR and FQNEAQ (reference sequence). V dropped 5 bases and J dropped 0 bases, with 11 bases sitting between them. This CDR3 is built from 15 residues. The specimen was CD4+ or CD8+ T cells sorted from blood, collected in a trial of the OX40 agonist ivuxolimab. This clonotype was obtained from an adult with an advanced solid tumor such as melanoma, head and neck, liver or kidney cancer. The chain has TRBV7-9 and TRBJ2-1; possibly TRBD2 for D (6 bases). The CDR3 loop is CASSRPGSSYNEQFF. The CDR3 DNA reads TGTGCCAGCAGCCGTCCCGGGAGCTCCTACAATGAGCAGTTCTTC.